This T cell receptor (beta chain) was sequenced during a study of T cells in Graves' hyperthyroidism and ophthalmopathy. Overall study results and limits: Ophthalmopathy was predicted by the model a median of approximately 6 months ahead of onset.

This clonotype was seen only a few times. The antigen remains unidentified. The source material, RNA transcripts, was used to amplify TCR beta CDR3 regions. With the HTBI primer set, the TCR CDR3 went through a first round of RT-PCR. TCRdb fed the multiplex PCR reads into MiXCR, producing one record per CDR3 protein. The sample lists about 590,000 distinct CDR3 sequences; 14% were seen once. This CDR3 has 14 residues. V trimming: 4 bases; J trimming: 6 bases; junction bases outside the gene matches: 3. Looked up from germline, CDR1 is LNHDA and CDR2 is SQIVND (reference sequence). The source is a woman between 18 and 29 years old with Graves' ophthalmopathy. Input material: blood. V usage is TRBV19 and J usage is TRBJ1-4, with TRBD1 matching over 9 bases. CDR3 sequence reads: CASSTGTGYEKLFF. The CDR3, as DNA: TGTGCCAGTAGTACCGGGACAGGGTATGAAAAACTGTTTTTT.